The clone carrying this T cell receptor (beta chain) was detected only a few times. Antigen unknown. Arm-PCR of CDR3 regions and iRepertoire HTBI primers were the basis on which TCR beta libraries were built. A single record per CDR3 protein comes from TCRdb applying MiXCR to the multiplex PCR reads. The sample carries about 310,000 distinct CDR3 sequences, roughly a fifth recorded once. The CDR3 totals 14 residues. V was trimmed by 6 bases and J by 0 bases, leaving 12 bases between them. The germline V gene has CDR1 DFQATT and CDR2 SNEGSKA (reference sequence). This sample was included in a study of regulatory T cells in long-lasting Graves disease. Study conclusions and caveats: Newly diagnosed patients shared about a thousand public clonotypes; persistent patients shared some 2,700.

Time point: persistent/refractory GD, antithyroid drugs over 5 years with positive TRAb. The TCR library was made from RNA that had been extracted from PBMCs in TRIzol. Sequenced material: peripheral blood mononuclear cells (PBMCs), taken when the disease was refractory, from a patient treated with antithyroid drugs. The rearrangement uses TRBV20-1 and TRBJ1-5, with D possibly being TRBD1 (5 bases). The origin of this receptor is a female donor with Graves disease. For the CDR3, the DNA is TGCAGTGCCACGACGGGGCATAGCAATCAGCCCCAGCATTTT. Its protein is CSATTGHSNQPQHF.